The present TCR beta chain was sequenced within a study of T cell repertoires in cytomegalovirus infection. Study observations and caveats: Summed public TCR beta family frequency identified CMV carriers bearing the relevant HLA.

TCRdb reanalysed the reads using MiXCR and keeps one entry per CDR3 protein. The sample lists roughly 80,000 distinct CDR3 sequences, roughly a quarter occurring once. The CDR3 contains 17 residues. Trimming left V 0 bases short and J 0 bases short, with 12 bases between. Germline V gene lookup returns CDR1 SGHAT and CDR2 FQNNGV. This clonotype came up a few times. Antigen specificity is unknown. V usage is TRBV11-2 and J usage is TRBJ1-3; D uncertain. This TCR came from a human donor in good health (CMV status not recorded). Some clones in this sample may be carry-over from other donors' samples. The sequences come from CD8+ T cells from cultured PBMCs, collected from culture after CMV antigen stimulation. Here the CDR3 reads CASSLDFPVVSGNTIYF. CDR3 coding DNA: TGTGCCAGCAGCTTAGATTTCCCAGTCGTCTCTGGAAACACCATATATTTT.